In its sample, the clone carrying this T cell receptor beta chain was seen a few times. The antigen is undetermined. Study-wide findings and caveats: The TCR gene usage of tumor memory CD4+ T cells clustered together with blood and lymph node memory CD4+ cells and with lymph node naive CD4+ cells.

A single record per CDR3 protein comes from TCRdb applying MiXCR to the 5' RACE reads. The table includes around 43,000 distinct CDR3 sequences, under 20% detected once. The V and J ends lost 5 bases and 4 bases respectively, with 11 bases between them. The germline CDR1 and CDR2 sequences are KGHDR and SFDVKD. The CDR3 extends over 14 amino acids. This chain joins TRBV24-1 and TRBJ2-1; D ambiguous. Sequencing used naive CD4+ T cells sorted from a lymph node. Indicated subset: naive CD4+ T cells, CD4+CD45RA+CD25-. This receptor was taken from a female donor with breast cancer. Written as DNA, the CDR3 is TGTGCCACCAGTGGGCAGGCCTCATACAATGAGCAGTTCTTC. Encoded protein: CATSGQASYNEQFF.